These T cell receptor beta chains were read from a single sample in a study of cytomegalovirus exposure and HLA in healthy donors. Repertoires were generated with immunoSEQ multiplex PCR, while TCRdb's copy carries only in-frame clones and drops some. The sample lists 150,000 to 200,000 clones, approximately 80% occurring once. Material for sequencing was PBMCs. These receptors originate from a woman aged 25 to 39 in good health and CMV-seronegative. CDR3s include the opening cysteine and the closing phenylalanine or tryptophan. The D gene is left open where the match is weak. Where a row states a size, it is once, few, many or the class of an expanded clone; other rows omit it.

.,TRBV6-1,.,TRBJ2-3,TGTGCCAGCAGTGAGGACTCCTTGACGCAGTATTTT,CASSEDSLTQYF
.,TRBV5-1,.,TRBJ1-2,TGCGCCAGCAGCTTGGAGCAGGAAATCTACACCTTC,CASSLEQEIYTF
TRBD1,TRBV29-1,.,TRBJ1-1,TGCAGCGTTCAGAGGACAGGGTCCTACACTGAAGCTTTCTTT,CSVQRTGSYTEAFF
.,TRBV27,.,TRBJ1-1,TGTGCCAGCAGTCTGGGACAAACCACTGAAGCTTTCTTT,CASSLGQTTEAFF
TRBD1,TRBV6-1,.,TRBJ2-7,TGTGCCAGCAGTGCTGGGGACAGGGGGATATACGAGCAGTACTTC,CASSAGDRGIYEQYF
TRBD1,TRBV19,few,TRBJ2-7,TGTGCCAGTAGTCGGGACAGGGACTCCTACGAGCAGTACTTC,CASSRDRDSYEQYF
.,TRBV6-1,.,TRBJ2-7,TGTGCCAGCAGGGACAACGGGACTCCGAGATACGAGCAGTACTTC,CASRDNGTPRYEQYF
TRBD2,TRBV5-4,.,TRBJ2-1,TGTGCCAGCAGCTTGGACCAGGCTAGCGGGATTCATGAGCAGTTCTTC,CASSLDQASGIHEQFF
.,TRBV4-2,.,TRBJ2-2,TGTGCCAGCAGCCAAGAGGGACCGGGGGTCGAGGACACCGGGGAGCTGTTTTTT,CASSQEGPGVEDTGELFF
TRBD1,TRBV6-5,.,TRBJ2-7,TGTGCCAGCAGGGGGACAGGGGGCTTCTACGAGCAGTACTTC,CASRGTGGFYEQYF
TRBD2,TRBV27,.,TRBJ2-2,TGTGCCAGCAGTTTGAGGGGGGGACTAGCGGTCCCGGCCGGGGAGCTGTTTTTT,CASSLRGGLAVPAGELFF
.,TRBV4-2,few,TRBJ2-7,TGTGCCAGCAGCCGGGCCGGGGGAGACAGCAGATGGTCCTACGAGCAGTACTTC,CASSRAGGDSRWSYEQYF
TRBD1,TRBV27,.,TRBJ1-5,TGTGCCAGCGCTCCTGGGACAGCACTTTTCGAGCCCCAGCATTTT,CASAPGTALFEPQHF
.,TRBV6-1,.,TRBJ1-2,TGTGCCAGCAGTGAAATCCCGATCGGCGGTCGTGTTTATGGCTACACCTTC,CASSEIPIGGRVYGYTF
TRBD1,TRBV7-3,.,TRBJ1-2,TGTGCCAGCAGCTTATCAGGGGGCGAGGACTACACCTTC,CASSLSGGEDYTF
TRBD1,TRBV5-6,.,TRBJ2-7,TGTGCCAGCAGCACCCCAGGGGGCCCCTACGAGCAGTACTTC,CASSTPGGPYEQYF
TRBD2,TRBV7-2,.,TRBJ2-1,TGTGCCAGCAGCTTAGGTAGCGGGAGAGCCGCTGAGCAGTTCTTC,CASSLGSGRAAEQFF
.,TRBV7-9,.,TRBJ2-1,TGTGCCAGCAGCTACCCCCCGGGAAGAGGCAATGAGCAGTTCTTC,CASSYPPGRGNEQFF
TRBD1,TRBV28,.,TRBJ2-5,TGTGCCAGCAGTTTAGAACAGGGGTACCAAGAGACCCAGTACTTC,CASSLEQGYQETQYF
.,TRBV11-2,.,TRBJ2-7,TGTGCCAGCAGCTTAGTGGACGGGGTCTACGAGCAGTACTTC,CASSLVDGVYEQYF
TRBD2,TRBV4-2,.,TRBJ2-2,TGTGCCAGCAGCCAAGATATTGAGCGGGGGGGCTTTTCCGGGGAGCTGTTTTTT,CASSQDIERGGFSGELFF
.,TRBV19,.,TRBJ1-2,TGTGCCAGTAGTATGATCATGGGGGCGACAGGCCCCCCGGGCTACACCTTC,CASSMIMGATGPPGYTF
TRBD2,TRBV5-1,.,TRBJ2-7,TGCGCCAGCAGCTTATATACTAGCGGGAGTCGAGCCCGGGACGAGCAGTACTTC,CASSLYTSGSRARDEQYF
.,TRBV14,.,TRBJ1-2,TGTGCCAGCAGCCAAGTGCGTGGCTACACCTTC,CASSQVRGYTF
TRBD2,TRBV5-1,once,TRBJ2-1,TGCGCCAGCAGTTTGTTTCAAGCGGGGGACTACAATGAGCAGTTCTTC,CASSLFQAGDYNEQFF
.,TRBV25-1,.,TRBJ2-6,TGTGCCAGCACCCCATCTGGGGCCAACGTCCTGACTTTC,CASTPSGANVLTF
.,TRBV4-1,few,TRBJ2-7,TGCGCCAGCAGCCAAGATCGTTCGGTCTCCTACGAGCAGTACTTC,CASSQDRSVSYEQYF
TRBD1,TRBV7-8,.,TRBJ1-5,TGTGCCAGCAGCTTAAGGGACAGGTCGGGGCAGCCCCAGCATTTT,CASSLRDRSGQPQHF
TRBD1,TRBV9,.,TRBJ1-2,TGTGCCAGCAGCGCCCCAATGACAGGGAACGGCTACACCTTC,CASSAPMTGNGYTF
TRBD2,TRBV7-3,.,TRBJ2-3,TGTGCCAGCAGCACCGGGACTAGCTCACCAGGGGCAGATACGCAGTATTTT,CASSTGTSSPGADTQYF
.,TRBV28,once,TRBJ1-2,TGTGCCAGCAGCCTCGGTACGGGGGAACCCCATGGCTACACCTTC,CASSLGTGEPHGYTF
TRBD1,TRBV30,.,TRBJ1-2,TGTGCCTGGAGTCCGAGAGGGACAGTAAACTATGGCTACCCCTTC,CAWSPRGTVNYGYPF
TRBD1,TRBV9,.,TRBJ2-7,TGTGCCAGCAGCGTAGGACAGGGGGAAGCCTACGAGCAGTACTTC,CASSVGQGEAYEQYF
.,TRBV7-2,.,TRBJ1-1,TGTGCCAGCAGCTTAGGTGGCGGGTTAGGGACTGAAGCTTTCTTT,CASSLGGGLGTEAFF
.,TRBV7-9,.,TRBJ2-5,TGTGCCAGCTGTCCAGGGGCGGAGACCCAGTACTTC,CASCPGAETQYF
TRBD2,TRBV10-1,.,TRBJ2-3,TGCGCCAGCAGTGAGTGGGGGGGTCCTAGCACAGATACGCAGTATTTT,CASSEWGGPSTDTQYF
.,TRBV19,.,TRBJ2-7,TGTGCCAGTAGTATTGGACTACTCTACGAGCAGTACTTC,CASSIGLLYEQYF
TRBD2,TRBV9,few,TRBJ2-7,TGTGCCAGCAGCGCCGGGACTAGCGGGAACGAGCAGTACTTC,CASSAGTSGNEQYF
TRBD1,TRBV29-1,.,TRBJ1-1,TGCAGCGGACAGGACAGGGGAGAGACTGAAGCTTTCTTT,CSGQDRGETEAFF
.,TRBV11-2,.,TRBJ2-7,TGTGCCAGCAGCCCGGGATATGAGACCTACGAGCAGTACTTC,CASSPGYETYEQYF
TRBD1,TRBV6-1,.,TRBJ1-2,TGTGCCAGCAGTGCCGGACAGGCCTATGGCTACACCTTC,CASSAGQAYGYTF
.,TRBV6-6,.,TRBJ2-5,TGTGCCAGCAGATCCGGGTTAGCGTGGGAGACCCAGTACTTC,CASRSGLAWETQYF
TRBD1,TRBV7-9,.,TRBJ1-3,TGTGCCAGCAGTTGGGAAACAGGGGTCTCTGGAAACACCATATATTTT,CASSWETGVSGNTIYF
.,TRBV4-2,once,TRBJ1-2,TGTGCCAGCAGCCAAGACATGAGGGAAGATGGCTACACCTTC,CASSQDMREDGYTF
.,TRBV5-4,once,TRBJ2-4,TGTGCCAGCAGCCTAGGAGTCCTAGCCAAAAACATTCAGTACTTC,CASSLGVLAKNIQYF
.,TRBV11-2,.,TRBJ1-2,TGTGCCAGCAGCTACCTAGGGGGAATTGATACCTTC,CASSYLGGIDTF